The entry below describes one T cell receptor (beta chain). Its antigen is not yet known. This record belongs to a study of T cells expressing NK-cell markers (dated by TCRdb to 2019 to 2021). For context, the study as a whole: Three sorted T-cell subsets (CD3+CD56+NKG2C+, CD3+CD56+NKG2C- and CD3+CD56-NKG2C+) from about 8 donors had their TCR beta-chain repertoires profiled. Libraries were sequenced as 2 x 150 bp reads on Illumina HiSeq 2000/2500, MiSeq or NextSeq. Among the eight sequenced donors, only one was HCMV-seronegative, while the other seven were HCMV-seropositive. The eight sequenced donors were randomly selected healthy volunteers, three men and five women. Here is what the overall study found, with its caveats: For about 6 donors, the dominant CD3+CD56+NKG2C+ clonotypes were among the top 10 CD8+ clonotypes and accounted for roughly 1.0-8% of CD8+ T cells. Those dominant clonotypes were again the most abundant among CD3+CD56-NKG2C+ cells in several donors, at about 25-65%. Whether the expanded NKG2C-expressing T cell clones were specific for HCMV antigens remained unclear.

HCMV serostatus was determined by detecting HCMV-specific IgG in serum with a commercial ELISA kit. Ficoll density gradient centrifugation was used to isolate peripheral blood mononuclear cells from blood. Sequencing was performed on an Illumina HiSeq 2000. 5'RACE template switching, by which a universal primer site and unique molecular identifiers were added, was used to make TCR beta cDNA libraries. cDNA synthesis was primed from the TCR beta constant segment, followed by two successive PCR amplification steps. The study's own analysis went as follows. MIGEC was used to demultiplex reads and group the reads by UMI, and MiTCR was used to assemble and quantify clonotypes. Only TCR cDNA sequences supported by at least two reads were kept to exclude erroneous sequences. The tcR package was used for downstream repertoire analysis, and clonotypes were matched across fractions by CDR3 nucleotide sequence plus V segment. VDJmatch was used to annotate antigen specificity against VDJdb, with one amino acid substitution in CDR3 permitted. Once TCRdb had reprocessed the reads, it stored one entry per CDR3 protein sequence and supplied no DNA. These V and J calls are TCRdb output, not the study's own analysis. This sample's table carries about 430,000 distinct CDR3 sequences. Jointly, the top ten make up 1.4% of the sample.

The CDR3 starts with the cysteine, ends with the phenylalanine, and has 15 residues. This entry has no DNA. The sequence came from a woman between 45 and 60 years old in good health. Donor details come from another sample of the same person, matched by shared clones. The rearranged chain carries TRBV12-3 or TRBV12-4 and TRBJ2-7; TCRdb's assignment of TRBD2 cannot be checked, as there is no DNA. What was sequenced was blood T cells: a sorted CD56 or NKG2C T cell subset, CD4+ or CD8+ T cells, or bulk PBMC T cells (not recorded which). The CDR3 corresponds to CASRQTTSGSYEQYF.